This entry is about one T cell receptor (beta chain). Source study methods: Reference gene primer amplification in the assay estimated nucleated cell counts. Sequenced by immunoSEQ multiplex PCR; TCRdb stores in-frame clones only, minus some. V and J calls and clone size come straight from that table; D and trimming were deduced from the DNA. Of 350,000 to 450,000 clones in the sample, around 91% were seen once. The sample is drawn from a study of blood T cell repertoires in COVID-19. Across the whole study: PBMCs, B-cell-depleted T cells, or T cells provided the cDNA or gDNA that made up the material.

Germline V gene lookup returns CDR1 KGHSH and CDR2 LQKENI. Unmatched junction bases numbered 6, after V lost 2 bases and J lost 5 bases. CDR3 size: 15 residues. The rearrangement uses TRBV18 and TRBJ2-1; the match to TRBD1 covers 7 bases. The sample taken for sequencing was peripheral blood. This clonotype originated in a woman between 40 and 55 years old with COVID-19, enrolled during active disease. CDR3 nucleotides: TGTGCCAGCTCACCAGGACAGGCCCTCAACAATGAGCAGTTCTTC. Encoded protein: CASSPGQALNNEQFF.